This TCR beta chain came from a study of read filtering for tumor transcriptome and immune sequencing. In the study overall: Mean patient age was approximately 71 years, range roughly 40 to 85; approximately 17 male, about 15 female. RNA-seq yielded only roughly 75 to 1,400 TCR reads, IR-seq about 3.5 to 10.27 million.

At least ten counts were recorded for this clonotype. The library was built from around 400 ng RNA with molecular barcoded adaptors for alpha/delta and beta/gamma chains. TCRdb redid the calling of the reads with MiXCR, one entry per CDR3 protein. Here the sample spans around 38,000 distinct CDR3 sequences, roughly an eighth being singletons. This CDR3 region has 15 residues. The germline V gene encodes CDR1 SGDLS and CDR2 YYNGEE. The J segment lost 3 bases and the V segment lost 0 bases, leaving 3 bases of the junction unmatched. The gene calls are TRBV9 and TRBJ2-1; 7 bases align to TRBD2. The sample taken for sequencing was a population of CD138-negative cells sorted from bone marrow. This TCR was recovered from a donor at least 40 years old with multiple myeloma. The DNA of the CDR3 is TGTGCCAGCAGCGTAGGGGGAGGGAACTACAATGAGCAGTTCTTC. Its protein is CASSVGGGNYNEQFF.